This TCR beta chain was captured by sequencing in a study of T cell responses to AZD1222 COVID-19 vaccine. Note on this clone: Its antigen remains unknown. A read error may explain this, as a much larger clone is one base away.

Study-level points and caveats: At 160-218 and 743-854, vaccine-associated CD4 TCRs were dominant, and they spanned spike. Reportedly, nearly half the spike-specific TCRs target unmutated variant regions.

The table came from immunoSEQ multiplex PCR; TCRdb's copy has only in-frame clones and leaves some out. The sample has around 110,000 clones; 80% to 90% are singletons. The V and J ends lost 0 bases and 4 bases respectively, with 6 bases between them. The CDR3 is made up of 13 amino acids. Germline V gives CDR1 SGHTA, CDR2 FQGTGA. The sequencing here drew on peripheral blood, taken on day 0 of AZD1222 vaccination. The V and J genes are TRBV7-3 and TRBJ1-1; D is possibly TRBD1 (6 bases). The clonotype originates from an adult in good health. CDR3 amino acids: CASSLTGGTEAFF. Written as DNA, the CDR3 is TGTGCCAGCAGCTTAACAGGGGGCACTGAAGCTTTCTTT.